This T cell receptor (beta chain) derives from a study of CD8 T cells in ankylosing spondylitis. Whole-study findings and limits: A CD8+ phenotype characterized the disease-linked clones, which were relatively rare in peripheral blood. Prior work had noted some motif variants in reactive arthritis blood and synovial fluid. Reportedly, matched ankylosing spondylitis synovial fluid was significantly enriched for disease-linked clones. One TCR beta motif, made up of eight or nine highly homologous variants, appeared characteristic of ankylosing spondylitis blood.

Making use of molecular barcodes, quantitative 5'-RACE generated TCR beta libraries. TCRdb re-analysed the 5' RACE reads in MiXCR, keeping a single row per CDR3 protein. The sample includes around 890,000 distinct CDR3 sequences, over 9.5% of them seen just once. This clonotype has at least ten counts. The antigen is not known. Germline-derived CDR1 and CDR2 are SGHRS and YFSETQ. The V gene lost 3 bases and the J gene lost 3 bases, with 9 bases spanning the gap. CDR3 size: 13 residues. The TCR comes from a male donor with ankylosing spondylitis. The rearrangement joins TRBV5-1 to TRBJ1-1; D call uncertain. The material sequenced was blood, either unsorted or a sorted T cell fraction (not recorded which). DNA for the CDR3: TGCGCCAGCAGCTCGTACGGGGACACTGAAGCTTTCTTT. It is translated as CASSSYGDTEAFF.